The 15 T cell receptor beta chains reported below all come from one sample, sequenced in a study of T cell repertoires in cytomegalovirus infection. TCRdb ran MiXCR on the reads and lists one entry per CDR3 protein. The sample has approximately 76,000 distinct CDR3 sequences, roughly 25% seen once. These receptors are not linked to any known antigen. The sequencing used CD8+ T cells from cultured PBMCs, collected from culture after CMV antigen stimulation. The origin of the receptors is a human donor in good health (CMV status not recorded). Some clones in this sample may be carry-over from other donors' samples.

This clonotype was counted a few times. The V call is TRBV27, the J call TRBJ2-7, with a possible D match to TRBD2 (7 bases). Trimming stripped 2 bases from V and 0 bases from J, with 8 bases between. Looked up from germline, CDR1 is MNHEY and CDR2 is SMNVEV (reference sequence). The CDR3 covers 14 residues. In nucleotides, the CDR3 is TGTGCCAGCAGTTTACGGGGGGCCTCCTACGAGCAGTACTTC. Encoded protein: CASSLRGASYEQYF.

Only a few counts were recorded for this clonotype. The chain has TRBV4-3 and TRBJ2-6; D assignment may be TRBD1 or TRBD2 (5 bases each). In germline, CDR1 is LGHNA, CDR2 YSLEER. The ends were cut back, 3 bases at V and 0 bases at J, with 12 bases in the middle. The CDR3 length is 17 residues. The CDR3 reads CASSHRGVGSGANVLTF. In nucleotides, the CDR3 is TGCGCCAGCAGCCATAGAGGGGTGGGCTCTGGGGCCAACGTCCTGACTTTC.

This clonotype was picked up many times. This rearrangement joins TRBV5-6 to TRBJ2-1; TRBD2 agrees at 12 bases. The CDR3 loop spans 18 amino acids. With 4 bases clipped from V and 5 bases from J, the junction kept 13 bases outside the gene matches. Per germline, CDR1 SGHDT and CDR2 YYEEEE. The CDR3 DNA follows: TGTGCCAGCAGCCGGACTAGCGGGGCCCTCGGGGTCCACAATGAGCAGTTCTTC. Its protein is CASSRTSGALGVHNEQFF.

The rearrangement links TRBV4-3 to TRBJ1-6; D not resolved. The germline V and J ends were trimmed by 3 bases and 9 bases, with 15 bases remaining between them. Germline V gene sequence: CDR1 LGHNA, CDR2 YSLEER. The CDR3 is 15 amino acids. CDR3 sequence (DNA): TGCGCCAGCAGCCAGGCCGAGGGCATAGCTTCACCCCTCCACTTT. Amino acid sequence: CASSQAEGIASPLHF.

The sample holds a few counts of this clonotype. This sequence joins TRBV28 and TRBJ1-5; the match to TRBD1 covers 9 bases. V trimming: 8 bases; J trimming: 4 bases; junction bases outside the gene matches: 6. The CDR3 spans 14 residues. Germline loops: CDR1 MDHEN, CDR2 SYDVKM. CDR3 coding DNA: TGTGCCAGCCGGACAGGGGAGAAAAATCAGCCCCAGCATTTT. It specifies CASRTGEKNQPQHF.

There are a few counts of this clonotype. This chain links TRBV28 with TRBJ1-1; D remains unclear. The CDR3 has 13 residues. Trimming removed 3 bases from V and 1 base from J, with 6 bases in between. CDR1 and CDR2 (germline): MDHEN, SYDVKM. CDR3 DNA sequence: TGTGCCAGCAGTTTTTCCACGAACACTGAAGCTTTCTTT. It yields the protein CASSFSTNTEAFF.

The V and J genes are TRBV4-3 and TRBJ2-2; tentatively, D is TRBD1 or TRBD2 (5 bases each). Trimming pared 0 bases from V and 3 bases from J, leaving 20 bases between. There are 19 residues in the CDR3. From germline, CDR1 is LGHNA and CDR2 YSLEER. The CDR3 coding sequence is TGCGCCAGCAGCCAAGATTTAAAGGGACCGCCGATATACACCGGGGAGCTGTTTTTT. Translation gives CASSQDLKGPPIYTGELFF.

CDR3 region: CASSSSGTGSYEQYF. In nucleotides, the CDR3 is TGTGCCAGCAGTTCCTCCGGGACAGGGTCCTACGAGCAGTACTTC. This sequence joins TRBV12-3 or TRBV12-4 and TRBJ2-7; 9 bases agree with TRBD1. The junction had 5 bases not matched to a gene; V was cut back by 4 bases and J by 1 base. CDR3 length equals 15 residues.

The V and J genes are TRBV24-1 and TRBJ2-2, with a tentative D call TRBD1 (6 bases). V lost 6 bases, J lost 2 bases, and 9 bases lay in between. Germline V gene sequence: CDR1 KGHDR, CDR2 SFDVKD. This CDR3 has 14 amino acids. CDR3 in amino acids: CATSPRGNTGELFF. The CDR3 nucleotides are TGTGCCACCAGTCCCAGGGGAAACACCGGGGAGCTGTTTTTT.

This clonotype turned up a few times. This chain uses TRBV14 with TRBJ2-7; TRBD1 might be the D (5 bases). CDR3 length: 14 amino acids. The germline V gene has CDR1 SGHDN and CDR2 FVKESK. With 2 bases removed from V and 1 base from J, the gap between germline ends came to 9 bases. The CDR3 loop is CASSQRGISYEQYF. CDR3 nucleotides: TGTGCCAGCAGCCAAAGGGGAATTTCCTACGAGCAGTACTTC.

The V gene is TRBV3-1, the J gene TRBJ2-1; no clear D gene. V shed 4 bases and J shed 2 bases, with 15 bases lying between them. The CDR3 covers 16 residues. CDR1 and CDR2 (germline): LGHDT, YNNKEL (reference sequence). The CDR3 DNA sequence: TGTGCCAGCAGCCTAATTCAAGCGACCGCCTACAATGAGCAGTTCTTC. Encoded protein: CASSLIQATAYNEQFF.

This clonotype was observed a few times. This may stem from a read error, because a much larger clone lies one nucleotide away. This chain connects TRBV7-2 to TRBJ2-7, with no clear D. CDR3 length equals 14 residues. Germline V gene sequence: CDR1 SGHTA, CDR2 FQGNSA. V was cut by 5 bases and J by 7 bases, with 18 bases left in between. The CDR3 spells CASSQGNGLREQYF. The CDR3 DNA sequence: TGTGCCAGCAGCCAAGGCAACGGCCTTCGGGAGCAGTACTTC.

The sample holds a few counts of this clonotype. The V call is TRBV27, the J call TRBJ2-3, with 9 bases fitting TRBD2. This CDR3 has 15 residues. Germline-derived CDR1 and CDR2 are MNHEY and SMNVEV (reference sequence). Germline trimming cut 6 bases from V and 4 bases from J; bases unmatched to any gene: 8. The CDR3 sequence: CASRIAGVGSDTQYF. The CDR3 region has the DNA TGTGCCAGCAGAATAGCGGGAGTCGGGTCAGATACGCAGTATTTT.

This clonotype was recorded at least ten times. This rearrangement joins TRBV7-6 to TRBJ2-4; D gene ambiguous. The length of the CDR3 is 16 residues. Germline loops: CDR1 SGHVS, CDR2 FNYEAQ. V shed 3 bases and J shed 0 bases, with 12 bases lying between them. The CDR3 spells CASSFAEGLAKNIQYF. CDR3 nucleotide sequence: TGTGCCAGCAGCTTCGCAGAAGGGTTAGCCAAAAACATTCAGTACTTC.

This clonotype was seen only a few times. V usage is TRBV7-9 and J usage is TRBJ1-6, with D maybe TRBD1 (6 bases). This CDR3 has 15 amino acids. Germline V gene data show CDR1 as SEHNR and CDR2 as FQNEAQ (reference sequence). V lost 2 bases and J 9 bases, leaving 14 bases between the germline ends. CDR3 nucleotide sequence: TGTGCCAGCAGCTTAATCGACAGGAGGGGTTCACCCCTCCACTTT. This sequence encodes CASSLIDRRGSPLHF.